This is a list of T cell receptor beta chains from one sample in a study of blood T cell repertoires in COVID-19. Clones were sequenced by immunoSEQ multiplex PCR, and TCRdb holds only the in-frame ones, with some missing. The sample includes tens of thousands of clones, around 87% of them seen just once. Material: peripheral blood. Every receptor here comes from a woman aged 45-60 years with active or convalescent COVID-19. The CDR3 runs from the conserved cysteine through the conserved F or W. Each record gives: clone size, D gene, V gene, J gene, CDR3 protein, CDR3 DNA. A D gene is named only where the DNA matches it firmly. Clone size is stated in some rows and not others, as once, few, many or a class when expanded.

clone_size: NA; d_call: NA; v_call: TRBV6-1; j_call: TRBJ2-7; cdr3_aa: CASSSHNEQYF; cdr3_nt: TGTGCCAGCAGTTCCCACAACGAGCAGTACTTC
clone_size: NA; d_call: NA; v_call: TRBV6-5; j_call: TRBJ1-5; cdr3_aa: CASSTVSGPQHF; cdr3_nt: TGTGCCAGCAGCACTGTATCAGGACCCCAGCATTTT
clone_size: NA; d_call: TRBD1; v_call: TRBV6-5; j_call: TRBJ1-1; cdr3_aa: CASSYWTQGVWAEAFF; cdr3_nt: TGTGCCAGCAGTTACTGGACACAGGGGGTTTGGGCTGAAGCTTTCTTT
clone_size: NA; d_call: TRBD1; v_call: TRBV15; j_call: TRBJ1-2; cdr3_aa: CATSREAGGYYGYTF; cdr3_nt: TGTGCCACCAGCAGAGAAGCAGGGGGTTACTATGGCTACACCTTC
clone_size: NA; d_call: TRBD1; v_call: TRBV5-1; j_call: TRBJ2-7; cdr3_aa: CASSFTGVTYEQYF; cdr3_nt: TGCGCCAGCAGCTTTACAGGGGTCACCTACGAGCAGTACTTC
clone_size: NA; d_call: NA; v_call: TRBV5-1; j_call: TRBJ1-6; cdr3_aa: CASSLGRAGNSPLHF; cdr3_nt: TGCGCCAGCAGCTTGGGGCGGGCAGGTAATTCACCCCTCCACTTT
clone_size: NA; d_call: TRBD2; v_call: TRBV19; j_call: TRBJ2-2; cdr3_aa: CASSIERLAGTSTGELFF; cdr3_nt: TGTGCCAGTAGTATAGAGCGGCTAGCGGGGACGAGCACCGGGGAGCTGTTTTTT
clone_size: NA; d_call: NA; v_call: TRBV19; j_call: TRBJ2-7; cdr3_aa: CASSIVGTKTYEQYF; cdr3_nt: TGTGCCAGTAGTATAGTCGGGACAAAAACCTACGAGCAGTACTTC
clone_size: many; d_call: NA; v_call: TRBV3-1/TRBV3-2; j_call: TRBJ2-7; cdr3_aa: CASSHPSSYEQYF; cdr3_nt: TGTGCCAGCAGCCATCCTAGCTCCTACGAGCAGTACTTC
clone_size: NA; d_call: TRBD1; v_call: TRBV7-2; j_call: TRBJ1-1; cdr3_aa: CASSLGQGSRKAFF; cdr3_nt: TGTGCCAGCAGCTTGGGACAGGGGTCCCGAAAAGCTTTCTTT
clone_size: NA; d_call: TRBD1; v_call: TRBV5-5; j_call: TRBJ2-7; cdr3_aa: CASSYTTDRQAYEQYF; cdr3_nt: TGTGCCAGCAGCTATACAACGGACAGGCAGGCCTACGAGCAGTACTTC
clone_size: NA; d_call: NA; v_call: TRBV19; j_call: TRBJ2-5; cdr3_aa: CASSMGWGRETQYF; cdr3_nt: TGTGCCAGTAGTATGGGGTGGGGGCGAGAGACCCAGTACTTC
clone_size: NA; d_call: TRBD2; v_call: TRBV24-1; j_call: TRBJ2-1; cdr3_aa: CATSDFNGGAGNEQFF; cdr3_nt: TGTGCCACCAGTGATTTTAACGGGGGGGCCGGCAATGAGCAGTTCTTC
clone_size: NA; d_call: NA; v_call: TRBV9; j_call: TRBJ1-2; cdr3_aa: CASSVGGPGTRVLTF; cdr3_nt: TGTGCCAGCAGCGTAGGGGGTCCAGGGACACGGGTCCTCACCTTC
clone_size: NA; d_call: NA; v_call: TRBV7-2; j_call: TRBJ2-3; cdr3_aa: CASSLSSGAATDTQYF; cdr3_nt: TGTGCCAGCAGCTTATCCTCAGGGGCGGCGACAGATACGCAGTATTTT
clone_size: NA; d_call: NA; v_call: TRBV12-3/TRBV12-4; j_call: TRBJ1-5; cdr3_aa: CASSFKGVQPQHF; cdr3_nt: TGTGCCAGCAGTTTTAAAGGGGTGCAGCCCCAGCATTTT
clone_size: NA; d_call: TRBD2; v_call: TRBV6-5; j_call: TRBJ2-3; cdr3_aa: CASSTGTSGADTQYF; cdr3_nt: TGTGCCAGCAGTACCGGGACTAGCGGCGCAGATACGCAGTATTTT
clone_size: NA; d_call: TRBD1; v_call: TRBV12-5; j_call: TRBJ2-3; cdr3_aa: CASGFGRGPSGDTQYF; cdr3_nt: TGTGCTAGTGGTTTCGGCAGGGGGCCAAGCGGAGATACGCAGTATTTT
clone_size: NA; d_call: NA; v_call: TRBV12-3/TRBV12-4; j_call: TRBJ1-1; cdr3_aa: CASVYSGLTEAFF; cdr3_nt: TGTGCCAGCGTTTACTCAGGGTTGACTGAAGCTTTCTTT
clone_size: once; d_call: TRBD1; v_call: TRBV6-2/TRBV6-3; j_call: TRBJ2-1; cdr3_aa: CASSYRDRGFYNEQFF; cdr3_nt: TGTGCCAGCAGTTACCGGGACAGGGGGTTCTACAATGAGCAGTTCTTC
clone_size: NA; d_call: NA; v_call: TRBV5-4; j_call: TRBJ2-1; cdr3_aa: CASSLPGAYNEQFF; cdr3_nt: TGTGCCAGCAGCTTGCCGGGTGCCTACAATGAGCAGTTCTTC
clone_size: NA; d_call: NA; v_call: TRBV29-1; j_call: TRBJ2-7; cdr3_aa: CSGGGGQGAHEQYF; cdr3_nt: TGCAGCGGGGGAGGGGGCCAGGGGGCCCACGAGCAGTACTTC
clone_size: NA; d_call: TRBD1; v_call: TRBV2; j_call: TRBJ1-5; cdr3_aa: CASSERTGTNQPQHF; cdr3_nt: TGTGCCAGCAGTGAACGGACAGGGACCAATCAGCCCCAGCATTTT
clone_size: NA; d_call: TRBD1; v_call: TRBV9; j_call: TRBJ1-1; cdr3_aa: CASSVVDRVNTEAFF; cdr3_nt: TGTGCCAGCAGCGTAGTGGACAGGGTGAACACTGAAGCTTTCTTT
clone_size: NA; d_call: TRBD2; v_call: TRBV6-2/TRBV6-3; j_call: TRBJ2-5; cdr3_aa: CASSYFTSGGPQETQYF; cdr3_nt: TGTGCCAGCAGTTACTTTACTAGCGGGGGGCCTCAAGAGACCCAGTACTTC
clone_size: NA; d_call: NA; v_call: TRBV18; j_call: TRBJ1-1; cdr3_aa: CASSPVRGNEAFF; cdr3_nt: TGTGCCAGCTCACCAGTTAGGGGGAATGAAGCTTTCTTT
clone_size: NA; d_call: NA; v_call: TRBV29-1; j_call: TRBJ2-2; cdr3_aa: CSVEKLTRSTGELFF; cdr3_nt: TGCAGCGTTGAGAAGCTGACTAGATCCACCGGGGAGCTGTTTTTT
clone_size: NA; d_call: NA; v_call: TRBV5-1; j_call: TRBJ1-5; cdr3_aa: CASSLDPTKSNQPQHF; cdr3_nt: TGCGCCAGCAGCTTGGATCCAACTAAGAGCAATCAGCCCCAGCATTTT
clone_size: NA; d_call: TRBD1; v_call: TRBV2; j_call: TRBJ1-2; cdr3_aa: CANELGQGTYGYTF; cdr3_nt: TGTGCCAACGAGTTGGGACAGGGAACCTATGGCTACACCTTC
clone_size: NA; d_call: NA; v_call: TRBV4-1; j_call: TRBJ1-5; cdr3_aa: CASSQASGSNQPQHF; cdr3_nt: TGCGCCAGCAGCCAAGCATCCGGTAGCAATCAGCCCCAGCATTTT
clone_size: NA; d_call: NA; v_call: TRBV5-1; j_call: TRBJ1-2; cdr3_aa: CASSLGGGDNYGYTF; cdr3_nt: TGCGCCAGCAGCCTTGGCGGAGGCGATAACTATGGCTACACCTTC
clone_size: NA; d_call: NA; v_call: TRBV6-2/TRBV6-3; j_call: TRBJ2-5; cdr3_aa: CASSYEVSRPSWGETQYF; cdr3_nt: TGTGCCAGCAGTTACGAGGTCTCGCGTCCTAGCTGGGGAGAGACCCAGTACTTC
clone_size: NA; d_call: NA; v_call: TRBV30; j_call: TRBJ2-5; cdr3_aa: CAWRPLADQETQYF; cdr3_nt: TGTGCCTGGAGGCCCCTGGCGGACCAAGAGACCCAGTACTTC
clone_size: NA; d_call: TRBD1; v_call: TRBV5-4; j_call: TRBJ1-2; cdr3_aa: CASSLTQGAGGYTF; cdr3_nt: TGTGCCAGCAGCCTGACACAGGGGGCCGGGGGCTACACCTTC
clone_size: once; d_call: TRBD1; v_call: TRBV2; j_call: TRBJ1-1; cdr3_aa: CASRGPGQGAEAFF; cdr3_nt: TGTGCCAGCAGGGGTCCGGGACAGGGTGCGGAAGCTTTCTTT
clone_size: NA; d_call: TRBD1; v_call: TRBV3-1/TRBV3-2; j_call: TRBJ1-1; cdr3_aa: CASSNRDRNTEAFF; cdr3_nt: TGTGCCAGCTCTAACAGGGACAGGAACACTGAAGCTTTCTTT
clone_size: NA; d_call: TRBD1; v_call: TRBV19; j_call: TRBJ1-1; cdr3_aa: CASTRTGQGARTEAFF; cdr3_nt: TGTGCCAGCACCCGGACGGGACAGGGGGCTCGGACTGAAGCTTTCTTT
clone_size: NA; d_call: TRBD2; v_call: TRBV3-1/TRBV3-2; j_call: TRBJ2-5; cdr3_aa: CASSPRLAGGLETQYF; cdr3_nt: TGTGCCAGCAGCCCGAGACTAGCGGGGGGGCTGGAGACCCAGTACTTC
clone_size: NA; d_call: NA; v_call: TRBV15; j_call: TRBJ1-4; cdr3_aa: CATSLDSKRNEKLFF; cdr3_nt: TGTGCCACCAGCTTGGACAGTAAGCGTAATGAAAAACTGTTTTTT
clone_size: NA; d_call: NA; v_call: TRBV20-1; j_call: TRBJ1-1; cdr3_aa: CSASSATSNTEAFF; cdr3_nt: TGCAGTGCTAGTTCTGCTACTAGCAATACTGAAGCTTTCTTT
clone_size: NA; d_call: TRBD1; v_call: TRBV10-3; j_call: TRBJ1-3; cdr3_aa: CAISEGGGNTIYF; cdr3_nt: TGTGCCATCAGTGAAGGGGGCGGAAACACCATATATTTT
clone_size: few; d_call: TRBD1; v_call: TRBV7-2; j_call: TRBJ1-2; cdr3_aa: CASSLVLWGTENYGYTF; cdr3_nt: TGTGCCAGCAGCTTAGTACTGTGGGGGACAGAAAACTATGGCTACACCTTC
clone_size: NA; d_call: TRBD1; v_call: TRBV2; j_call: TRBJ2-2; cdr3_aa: CASRDTGGGELFF; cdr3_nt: TGTGCCAGCAGGGATACAGGGGGCGGGGAGCTGTTTTTT
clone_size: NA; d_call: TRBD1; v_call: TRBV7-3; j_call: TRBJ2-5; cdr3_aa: CASSLPGQGKETQYF; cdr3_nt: TGTGCCAGCAGTCTCCCGGGACAGGGAAAAGAGACCCAGTACTTC
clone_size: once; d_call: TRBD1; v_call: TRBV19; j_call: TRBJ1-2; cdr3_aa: CASSPGQGANYGYTF; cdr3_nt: TGTGCCAGTAGCCCTGGACAGGGCGCTAACTATGGCTACACCTTC
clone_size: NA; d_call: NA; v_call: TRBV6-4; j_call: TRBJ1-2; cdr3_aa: CASRKDSSFQYGYTF; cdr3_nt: TGTGCCAGCAGAAAAGACAGTTCCTTCCAGTATGGCTACACCTTC